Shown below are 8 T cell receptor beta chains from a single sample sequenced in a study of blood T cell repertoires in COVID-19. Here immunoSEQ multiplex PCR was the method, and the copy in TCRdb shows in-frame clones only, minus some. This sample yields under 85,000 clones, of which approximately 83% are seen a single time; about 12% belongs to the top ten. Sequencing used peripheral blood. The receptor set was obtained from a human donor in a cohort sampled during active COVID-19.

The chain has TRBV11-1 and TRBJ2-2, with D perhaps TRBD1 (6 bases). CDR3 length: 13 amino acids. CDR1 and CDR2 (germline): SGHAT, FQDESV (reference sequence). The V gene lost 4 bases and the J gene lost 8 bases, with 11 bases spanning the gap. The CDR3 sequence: CASSWTGTGELFF. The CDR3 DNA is TGTGCCAGCAGCTGGACCGGGACAGGGGAGCTGTTTTTT.

Written as DNA, the CDR3 is TGTGCCAGCAACCGACTAGCGGGTGGCACCGGGGAGCTGTTTTTT. Translation: CASNRLAGGTGELFF. The rearrangement joins TRBV9 to TRBJ2-2; TRBD2 matches 10 bases. The germline V gene has CDR1 SGDLS and CDR2 YYNGEE. The CDR3 length is 15 residues. Trimming took 6 bases from V and 4 from J; bases not matched to a gene: 6.

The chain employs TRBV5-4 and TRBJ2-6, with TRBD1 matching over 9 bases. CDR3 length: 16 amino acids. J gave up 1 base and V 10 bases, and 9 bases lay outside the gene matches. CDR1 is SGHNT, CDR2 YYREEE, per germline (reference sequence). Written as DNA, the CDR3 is TGTGCCGGCTACAGGGGGCCTGGGTCTGGGGCCAACGTCCTGACTTTC. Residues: CAGYRGPGSGANVLTF.

Written as DNA, the CDR3 is TGTGCCAGCAGCACTCGACTAGCGGGGGGGCCCCTCGAGACCCAGTACTTC. Protein: CASSTRLAGGPLETQYF. The J gene is TRBJ2-5, the V gene TRBV6-4, with 14 nucleotides matching TRBD2. Trimming removed 6 bases from V and 5 bases from J; junction bases left unmatched: 11. Germline CDR1 MRHNA, CDR2 SNTAGT. The CDR3 has 17 amino acids.

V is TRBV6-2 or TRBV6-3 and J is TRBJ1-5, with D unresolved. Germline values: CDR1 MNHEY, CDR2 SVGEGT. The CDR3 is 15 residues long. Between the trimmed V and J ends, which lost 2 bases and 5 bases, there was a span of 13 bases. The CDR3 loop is CASSYGELVYQPQHF. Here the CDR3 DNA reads TGTGCCAGCAGTTACGGAGAGTTAGTGTATCAGCCCCAGCATTTT.

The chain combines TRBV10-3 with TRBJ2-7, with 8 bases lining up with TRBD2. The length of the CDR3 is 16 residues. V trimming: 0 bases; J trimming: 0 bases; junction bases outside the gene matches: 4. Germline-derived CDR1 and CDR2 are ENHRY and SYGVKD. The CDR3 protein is CAISESTGGSSYEQYF. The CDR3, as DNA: TGTGCCATCAGTGAGTCTACGGGGGGGAGCTCCTACGAGCAGTACTTC.

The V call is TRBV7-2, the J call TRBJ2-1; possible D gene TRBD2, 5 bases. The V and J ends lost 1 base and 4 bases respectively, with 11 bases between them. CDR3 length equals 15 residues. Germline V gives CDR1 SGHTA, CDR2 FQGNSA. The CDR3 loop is CASSLDFGGYNEQFF. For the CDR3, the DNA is TGTGCCAGCAGCTTAGATTTTGGAGGATACAATGAGCAGTTCTTC.

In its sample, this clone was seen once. The CDR3 DNA follows: TGTGCCAGCGCGCAACGACAGGCCCAAGAGACCCAGTACTTC. This gives the protein CASAQRQAQETQYF. The chain has TRBV2 and TRBJ2-5, with TRBD1 as a possible D gene (6 bases). Trimming pared 8 bases from V and 1 base from J, leaving 14 bases between. Germline V gene lookup returns CDR1 SNHLY and CDR2 FYNNEI. There are 14 residues in the CDR3.